The 32 T cell receptor beta chains below come from one sample, sequenced in a study of blood T cell repertoires in COVID-19. TCRdb's copy holds only in-frame clones and misses some; the assay was immunoSEQ multiplex PCR. Among under 200,000 clones listed, around 80% were seen once. The specimen was peripheral blood. Receptors originate from a man between 70 and 80 years old with active or convalescent COVID-19.

The chain couples TRBV3-1 (or the pseudogene TRBV3-2) to TRBJ2-2; 7 bases align to TRBD1. V lost 0 bases to trimming and J lost 3 bases; unmatched junction nucleotides: 4. The CDR3 extends over 16 amino acids. CDR1 is LGHDT and CDR2 is YNNKEL in the germline V gene (reference sequence). The CDR3 nucleotides are TGTGCCAGCAGCCAAGATCGGGGACAGTACACCGGGGAGCTGTTTTTT. Protein product: CASSQDRGQYTGELFF.

The chain has TRBV12-3 or TRBV12-4 and TRBJ1-6; D remains ambiguous. Trimming took off 1 base at V and 7 bases at J, with 5 bases between the two ends. The CDR3 has 13 amino acids. The CDR3 nucleotides read TGTGCCAGCAGTTTAGGGAGAAATTCACCCCTCCACTTT. Its protein is CASSLGRNSPLHF.

This clone was seen only a few times. CDR3 bases: TGTGCCATCAGGGGACTGGGACAGGCGAAAACACCCGGGAACACCATATATTTT. Translation gives CAIRGLGQAKTPGNTIYF. V gene TRBV10-3 combines with J gene TRBJ1-3, with 8 bases matching TRBD1. The length of the CDR3 is 18 residues. The germline V gene encodes CDR1 ENHRY and CDR2 SYGVKD. Unmatched junction bases numbered 20, after V lost 6 bases and J lost 7 bases.

The V gene is TRBV6-5, the J gene TRBJ1-1; D perhaps matches TRBD1 (6 bases). The CDR3 is 14 residues long. Germline lookup yields CDR1 MNHEY and CDR2 SVGAGI. The V and J ends lost 6 bases and 1 base respectively, with 12 bases between them. This CDR3 is CASSFPDRNTEAFF. The CDR3 bases are TGTGCCAGCAGCTTTCCGGACAGGAACACTGAAGCTTTCTTT.

The V gene is TRBV2, the J gene TRBJ1-6, with 9 bases identical to TRBD1. Germline CDR1 SNHLY, CDR2 FYNNEI. V dropped 3 bases and J dropped 9; count of bases not matched to a gene: 6. The CDR3 sequence is 15 residues long. DNA of the CDR3: TGTGCCAGCAGTGATCAGGACAGGGGAACTTCACCCCTCCACTTT. It codes for CASSDQDRGTSPLHF.

V gene TRBV2 combines with J gene TRBJ1-5; 7 nucleotides line up with TRBD1. There are 18 residues in the CDR3. V trimming: 3 bases; J trimming: 0 bases; junction bases outside the gene matches: 11. Per the germline V gene, CDR1 is SNHLY and CDR2 is FYNNEI. As DNA, the CDR3 is TGTGCCAGCAGTGACCAATCCGGGGACAGCCTTAGCAATCAGCCCCAGCATTTT. Protein: CASSDQSGDSLSNQPQHF.

The chain combines TRBV18 with TRBJ1-5; D is ambiguous. V shed 3 bases and J shed 9 bases, with 15 bases lying between them. This CDR3 contains 14 residues. Germline assignment: CDR1 KGHSH and CDR2 LQKENI. CDR3 sequence (DNA): TGTGCCAGCTCACCGACCCACCCGGAGGGGCCCCAGCATTTT. It is translated as CASSPTHPEGPQHF.

This chain connects TRBV29-1 to TRBJ1-4, with no clear D. Germline values: CDR1 SQVTM, CDR2 ANQGSEA. Trimming pared 4 bases from V and 7 bases from J, leaving 7 bases between. The CDR3 contains 11 residues. CDR3 region: CSVAKSEKLFF. The DNA for the CDR3 is TGCAGCGTTGCCAAGAGTGAAAAACTGTTTTTT.

The chain joins TRBV7-3 to TRBJ1-2; D is uncertain. V dropped 0 bases and J dropped 0 bases, with 11 bases sitting between them. This CDR3 has 16 amino acids. Per germline, CDR1 SGHTA and CDR2 FQGTGA. The CDR3, as DNA: TGTGCCAGCAGCTTAACGGGCAGCAACACTAACTATGGCTACACCTTC. Residues: CASSLTGSNTNYGYTF.

J is TRBJ2-1 and V is TRBV11-1, with TRBD2 matching over 14 bases. This CDR3 contains 16 residues. CDR1 and CDR2 (germline): SGHAT, FQDESV (reference sequence). The V gene end was trimmed by 4 bases and the J gene end by 8 bases; junction bases not matched to a gene: 7. CDR3 loop: CASSSIGLAGGYEQFF. In DNA form, the CDR3 reads TGTGCCAGCAGCTCCATTGGACTAGCGGGAGGCTATGAGCAGTTCTTC.

The chain joins TRBV5-6 to TRBJ2-5; D might be TRBD1 (5 bases). The V end lost 0 bases, the J end lost 2 bases, and 11 bases lay between the germline ends. CDR3 length: 15 residues. Germline CDR1 and CDR2: SGHDT and YYEEEE. The CDR3 bases are TGTGCCAGCAGCTTGGGCGGACATCTACAAGAGACCCAGTACTTC. Its protein is CASSLGGHLQETQYF. Complete variable domain (other parts from reference TRBV5-6 and TRBJ2-5): DAGVTQSPTHLIKTRGQQVTLRCSPKSGHDTVSWYQQALGQGPQFIFQYYEEEERQRGNFPDRFSGHQFPNYSSELNVNALLLGDSALYLCASSLGGHLQETQYFGPGTRLLVL.

The genes are TRBV19 and TRBJ1-1, with 7 bases lining up with TRBD1. The germline CDR1 and CDR2 sequences are LNHDA and SQIVND (reference sequence). Germline trimming cut 0 bases from V and 1 base from J; bases unmatched to any gene: 2. The CDR3 spans 15 residues. Here the CDR3 DNA reads TGTGCCAGTAGTATAGAAGGGGGCAGGAACACTGAAGCTTTCTTT. This gives the protein CASSIEGGRNTEAFF.

This clone was seen only a few times. The chain is built from TRBV18 and TRBJ1-2; weak D call: TRBD1 (6 bases). V was shortened by 4 bases and J by 2 bases, with 20 bases between the two germline ends. The CDR3 length is 17 residues. Germline-derived CDR1 and CDR2 are KGHSH and LQKENI. The CDR3 sequence is CASSRSQQGRENYGYTF. Here the CDR3 DNA reads TGTGCCAGCTCACGATCTCAACAGGGAAGGGAGAACTATGGCTACACCTTC.

J is TRBJ2-7 and V is TRBV4-1; 7 positions match TRBD2. J was trimmed by 6 bases and V by 1 base; bases with no gene match: 9. The CDR3 is 15 amino acids. Germline values: CDR1 MGHRA, CDR2 YSYEKL. CDR3 sequence reads: CASSQGWIGGSEQYF. The CDR3 nucleotides read TGCGCCAGCAGCCAAGGATGGATAGGCGGGAGCGAGCAGTACTTC.

The rearrangement links TRBV4-3 to TRBJ1-2; D possibly corresponds to TRBD1 (5 bases). V was clipped by 0 bases and J by 5 bases, with 28 bases between them. CDR3 length: 20 residues. CDR1 is LGHNA and CDR2 is YSLEER in the germline V gene. The chain's CDR3 is CASSQEYWPAGRAIRYGYTF. The CDR3, as DNA: TGCGCCAGCAGCCAAGAATACTGGCCAGCGGGACGCGCCATTCGGTATGGCTACACCTTC.

The J gene is TRBJ1-2, the V gene TRBV30; TRBD1 aligns across 9 bases. The CDR3 totals 13 residues. After removal of 8 bases from V and 4 bases from J, the junction contained 8 bases not matched to a gene. The germline V gene has CDR1 GTSNPN and CDR2 SVGIG (reference sequence). In nucleotides, the CDR3 is TGTGCCGGACAGGGGCTAACCCCCTATGGCTACACCTTC. Translating it yields CAGQGLTPYGYTF.

The chain employs TRBV5-8 and TRBJ1-6; a possible D gene is TRBD1 (5 bases). CDR1 SGHTS and CDR2 YDEGEE come from the germline V gene. CDR3 length: 15 amino acids. V gave up 4 bases and J gave up 6 bases, with 14 bases separating them. CDR3 in DNA: TGTGCCAGCAGCCCTCGGGGGGGTATTAATTCACCCCTCCACTTT. This sequence encodes CASSPRGGINSPLHF.

The rearrangement joins TRBV6-5 to TRBJ1-1; D is uncertain. The CDR3 length is 12 residues. Trimming removed 5 bases from V and 3 bases from J, with 7 bases in between. CDR1 is MNHEY, CDR2 SVGAGI, per germline. The CDR3 DNA follows: TGTGCCAGCAGTCCAGATCACACTGAAGCTTTCTTT. Its translation is CASSPDHTEAFF.

This rearrangement joins TRBV5-1 to TRBJ2-7; perhaps TRBD1 as D (6 bases). Trimming shortened V by 3 bases and J by 1 base, and 14 bases separated the two germline ends. The CDR3 loop spans 15 amino acids. CDR1 and CDR2 from the germline V gene are SGHRS and YFSETQ. CDR3 sequence: CASSWSSTGSYEQYF. CDR3 DNA sequence: TGCGCCAGCAGCTGGAGCTCAACAGGGTCCTACGAGCAGTACTTC.

The chain couples TRBV6-5 to TRBJ1-1; D not resolved. Trimming took 7 bases from V and 5 from J, leaving 11 bases between them. The CDR3 covers 12 residues. Germline V gene lookup returns CDR1 MNHEY and CDR2 SVGAGI. In DNA, the CDR3 is TGTGCCAGCAATGTTTTCGGGACTGAAGCTTTCTTT. Encoded protein: CASNVFGTEAFF.

The chain uses TRBV6-5 and TRBJ2-5; 11 bases are shared with TRBD2. The J segment lost 2 bases and the V segment lost 6 bases, leaving 5 bases of the junction unmatched. This CDR3 has 15 residues. The germline CDR1 and CDR2 sequences are MNHEY and SVGAGI. CDR3 amino acids: CASRASGGSQETQYF. The CDR3 bases are TGTGCCAGCAGAGCTAGCGGGGGGAGTCAAGAGACCCAGTACTTC.

The J gene is TRBJ2-3, the V gene TRBV6-2 or TRBV6-3, with a possible D match to TRBD1 (5 bases). Trimming pared 6 bases from V and 0 bases from J, leaving 10 bases between. Germline loops: CDR1 MNHEY, CDR2 SVGEGT. This CDR3 has 14 residues. CDR3 protein: CASSPRGSTDTQYF. CDR3 in DNA: TGTGCCAGCAGCCCTAGGGGAAGCACAGATACGCAGTATTTT.

There are a few counts of this clone. J is TRBJ1-5 and V is TRBV5-6, with 9 bases lining up with TRBD1. Trimming cost V 0 bases and J 6 bases; bases outside gene matches: 10. The CDR3 is made up of 17 amino acids. In germline, CDR1 is SGHDT, CDR2 YYEEEE. The CDR3 DNA is TGTGCCAGCAGCTTGGCATTTGTGGGACAGGGAACTCAGCCCCAGCATTTT. Amino acid sequence: CASSLAFVGQGTQPQHF. Complete variable domain (other parts from reference TRBV5-6 and TRBJ1-5): DAGVTQSPTHLIKTRGQQVTLRCSPKSGHDTVSWYQQALGQGPQFIFQYYEEEERQRGNFPDRFSGHQFPNYSSELNVNALLLGDSALYLCASSLAFVGQGTQPQHFGDGTRLSIL.

V and J are TRBV9 and TRBJ2-3; 7 nucleotides agree with TRBD1. The germline V gene has CDR1 SGDLS and CDR2 YYNGEE. The CDR3 consists of 14 residues. V trimming: 1 base; J trimming: 6 bases; junction bases outside the gene matches: 5. CDR3 protein: CASSVSRGSDTQYF. The DNA of the CDR3 is TGTGCCAGCAGCGTATCCAGGGGGAGTGATACGCAGTATTTT.

In this sample, this clone turned up a few times. The chain carries TRBV5-1 and TRBJ2-1; 10 bases map to TRBD2. V gave up 4 bases and J gave up 8 bases; unmatched junction bases: 18. CDR3 size: 18 residues. In germline, CDR1 is SGHRS, CDR2 YFSETQ. CDR3 coding DNA: TGCGCCAGCAGCCGAAAGGTCCTAAGCGGGGGGGCCATGGATGAGCAGTTCTTC. This codes for CASSRKVLSGGAMDEQFF.

The V gene is TRBV30, the J gene TRBJ1-4; 7 nucleotides align to TRBD1. The CDR3 covers 14 residues. V dropped 4 bases and J dropped 3; count of bases not matched to a gene: 5. Germline values: CDR1 GTSNPN, CDR2 SVGIG (reference sequence). CDR3 sequence reads: CAWNKGGSNEKLFF. The CDR3 nucleotides read TGTGCCTGGAATAAAGGGGGCTCTAATGAAAAACTGTTTTTT.

The rearrangement links TRBV30 to TRBJ1-2, with D possibly being TRBD1 (6 bases). The CDR3 consists of 12 residues. The germline gives CDR1 GTSNPN, CDR2 SVGIG (reference sequence). V was cut by 5 bases and J by 4 bases, with 11 bases left in between. CDR3: CAWGEGGYGYTF. CDR3 DNA sequence: TGTGCCTGGGGGGAAGGGGGCTATGGCTACACCTTC.

The J gene is TRBJ2-7, the V gene TRBV5-5, with D possibly being TRBD2 (7 bases). Per germline, CDR1 SGHKS and CDR2 YYEKEE (reference sequence). This CDR3 is built from 15 residues. V was clipped by 1 base and J by 4 bases, with 15 bases between them. The CDR3 bases are TGTGCCAGCAGCTTGTCAGCGGGGACAATGTACGAGCAGTACTTC. It codes for CASSLSAGTMYEQYF. The variable domain in full, completed from reference TRBV5-5 and TRBJ2-7, reads DAGVTQSPTHLIKTRGQQVTLRCSPISGHKSVSWYQQVLGQGPQFIFQYYEKEERGRGNFPDRFSARQFPNYSSELNVNALLLGDSALYLCASSLSAGTMYEQYFGPGTRLTVT.

The chain combines TRBV7-3 with TRBJ2-1; tentative D call: TRBD2 (6 bases). The germline V gene has CDR1 SGHTA and CDR2 FQGTGA. Trimming stripped 10 bases from V and 12 bases from J, with 16 bases between. CDR3 length: 11 amino acids. The CDR3 DNA is TGTGCCAACCCACCCTTGGGGGGGCAGTTCTTC. Translation: CANPPLGGQFF.

This chain uses TRBV6-2 or TRBV6-3 with TRBJ1-2; TRBD1 is a possible D gene (6 bases). Germline assignment: CDR1 MNHEY and CDR2 SVGEGT. V shed 2 bases and J shed 8 bases, with 15 bases lying between them. The CDR3 length is 14 residues. CDR3 sequence: CASSYRSQGVGYTF. The CDR3 region has the DNA TGTGCCAGCAGTTACAGGTCACAGGGAGTGGGCTACACCTTC.

This clone was picked up one time. The genes are TRBV6-4 and TRBJ1-1, with D possibly TRBD1 on 6 matching bases. This CDR3 comprises 13 residues. The germline V gene has CDR1 MRHNA and CDR2 SNTAGT. With 6 bases removed from V and 5 bases from J, the gap between germline ends came to 13 bases. The CDR3 sequence is CASSSGEGTEAFF. The CDR3 DNA follows: TGTGCCAGCAGCTCAGGGGAGGGGACTGAAGCTTTCTTT.

The chain employs TRBV5-6 and TRBJ2-1; 9 bases are shared with TRBD2. The CDR3 extends over 16 amino acids. The germline V gene has CDR1 SGHDT and CDR2 YYEEEE. The junction had 8 bases not matched to a gene; V was cut back by 4 bases and J by 3 bases. The CDR3 DNA reads as TGTGCCAGCAGCCCCCTAGCGGGATATGACTACAATGAGCAGTTCTTC. It yields the protein CASSPLAGYDYNEQFF.